This T cell receptor beta chain was sequenced during a study of blood T cell repertoires in COVID-19. Study-wide context: Samples of COVID-19 (acute and convalescent) were obtained from the United States, Italy and Spain. Nucleic acid was either cDNA or gDNA, and it came from T cells, B-cell-depleted T cells, or PBMCs.

Authors' data handling: Nucleated cell counts were estimated from reference gene primer amplification. Assay: immunoSEQ multiplex PCR; the TCRdb copy retains only in-frame clones and omits some. The V and J calls and clone size are taken from that table; D and trimming were inferred from the DNA. Here the sample spans approximately 350,000 clones, 90% to 95% being singletons. CDR3 length: 14 residues. The junction had 6 bases not matched to a gene; V was cut back by 6 bases and J by 4 bases. Germline CDR1 and CDR2: MNHEY and SVGAGI. Source material: peripheral blood. V usage is TRBV6-5 and J usage is TRBJ1-2, with 9 bases identical to TRBD1. This receptor was identified in a woman aged 18 to 35 who had recovered from COVID-19. The CDR3 region has the DNA TGTGCCAGCAGCAGACAGGGGGTGGGCTATGGCTACACCTTC. This encodes CASSRQGVGYGYTF.